This T cell receptor beta chain was identified during a study of long-term antiretroviral therapy in people with HIV. Study results and limitations: Repertoires from HIV showed CDR3 length ranges narrower than those of controls.

Germline V CDR1 and CDR2: SGHVS, FQNEAQ. V lost 5 bases and J 0 bases, leaving 14 bases between the germline ends. CDR3 length: 16 residues. Researchers ran immunoSEQ v3.0 at survey level. Sequenced by immunoSEQ multiplex PCR; TCRdb stores in-frame clones only, minus some. The sample has approximately 29,000 clones, 70% to 90% seen once. As regards this clone: Its antigen is undetermined.

The V and J genes are TRBV7-8 and TRBJ1-5; D possibly corresponds to TRBD1 (6 bases). This clonotype was sampled from a man between 18 and 35 years old with HIV. This specimen was unsorted PBMCs, taken 1.1 years after starting antiretroviral therapy. CDR3 DNA sequence: TGTGCCAGCAGCCAGGACAGCACGCGTAGCAATCAGCCCCAGCATTTT. Protein product: CASSQDSTRSNQPQHF.